The present entry profiles one TCR beta chain with its context. Its antigen remains unidentified. Method: immunoSEQ multiplex PCR; TCRdb's copy keeps in-frame clones and lacks some. This sample yields roughly 150,000 clones, of which approximately 90% are seen a single time; 5% belongs to the top ten. The sample originates from a study of T cell responses to AZD1222 COVID-19 vaccine. Germline lookup yields CDR1 MNHNY and CDR2 SVGAGI (reference sequence). Trimming took 5 bases from V and 7 from J; bases not matched to a gene: 11. The CDR3 runs to 17 residues. Overall study results and limits: The study identified only six AZD1222 recipients as seropositive at baseline. Clonal diversity was possibly underestimated, and white British individuals and females predominated among donors. With dominance at 160-218 and 743-854, vaccine-associated CD4 TCRs spanned spike.

The chain carries TRBV6-6 and TRBJ2-1, with 13 bases aligning to TRBD2. The receptor was isolated from an adult in good health. The sample here was peripheral blood, taken on day 0 of AZD1222 vaccination. The CDR3 region has the DNA TGTGCCAGCAGTCCAGGACTAGCGGGAGATAGGATAAATGAGCAGTTCTTC. It specifies CASSPGLAGDRINEQFF.